This T cell receptor (beta chain) was sequenced during a study of T cell repertoires in ileal Crohn's disease. Study-level background: Biopsies of the neoterminal ileum at postoperative colonoscopy form M6 samples. Study-level results: All patients with clonality above 26.8% had endoscopic recurrence.

The V gene lost 4 bases and the J gene lost 1 base, with 16 bases spanning the gap. The CDR3 consists of 16 residues. The germline V gene encodes CDR1 SGHTS and CDR2 YDEGEE. As regards this clone: Its matching antigen is unknown.

TCRdb's copy holds only in-frame clones and misses some; the assay was immunoSEQ multiplex PCR. The sample includes about 3,000 clones, roughly 90% of them seen just once. The time point denotes: neoterminal ileum biopsy at postoperative endoscopy, about 6 months after surgery. What was sequenced was ileal tissue. The receptor's source is an adult with Crohn's disease. The V gene is TRBV5-8, the J gene TRBJ2-3; tentatively, D is TRBD1 or TRBD2 (5 bases each). CDR3 region: CASSPRSGRGTDTQYF. As DNA, the CDR3 is TGTGCCAGCAGCCCGAGGTCGGGGCGGGGCACAGATACGCAGTATTTT.